This T cell receptor (beta chain) is from a study of CD8 T cells in ankylosing spondylitis. Study outcomes and limitations: Clones linked with disease were CD8+ and fairly uncommon in the peripheral blood. There were earlier reports of some motif variants in reactive arthritis synovial fluid and blood. Within ankylosing spondylitis blood, a TCR beta motif made up of fewer than ten highly homologous variants appeared to be characteristic. There was reportedly significant enrichment of clones that were disease-linked in matched ankylosing spondylitis synovial fluid.

This clonotype appeared many times. Antigen: not known. CDR3 length equals 13 residues. V lost 7 bases and J lost 2, with 11 bases in between. Construction of TCR beta libraries was performed using quantitative 5'-RACE with molecular barcodes. TCRdb reprocessed the 5' RACE reads via MiXCR and lists one record per CDR3 protein. Altogether roughly 440,000 distinct CDR3 sequences are present, more than 15% being singletons, with the ten largest covering approximately 0.97%. The sample comprised blood, either unsorted or a sorted T cell fraction (not recorded which). The rearrangement joins TRBV12-3 or TRBV12-4 to TRBJ1-1; D is unclear. This clonotype was sampled from a male donor with ankylosing spondylitis. CDR3 loop: CASKTSLNTEAFF. The CDR3 DNA is TGTGCCAGCAAGACTTCCCTAAACACTGAAGCTTTCTTT.